The clone carrying this T cell receptor (beta chain) was counted a single time. Its target is not known. These data belong to a study of radiation and T cells in renal cell carcinoma. The wider study: Nephrectomy followed 15 Gy stereotactic body radiation by 4 weeks. Study results and limitations: From baseline, blood top tumor clonotypes peaked at 2 weeks post-radiation.

Germline-derived CDR1 and CDR2 are SGHTA and FQGTGA. V was cut by 0 bases and J by 7 bases, with 21 bases left in between. The CDR3 covers 18 residues. The method was immunoSEQ multiplex PCR; TCRdb's version includes in-frame clones alone and lacks a portion of them. The profile shows 150,000 or so clones, approximately 90% of them singletons. Stated time point: baseline pretreatment blood. Stated treatment: 15 Gy SBRT to primary tumor, nephrectomy 4 weeks later. The clonotype comes from an older woman with renal cell carcinoma. The sample here was blood, taken from a patient whose treatment included radiotherapy and nephrectomy. The rearrangement joins TRBV7-3 to TRBJ2-2; D possibly corresponds to TRBD1 (5 bases). This CDR3 is CASSLTGRTPLVSGELFF. CDR3 bases: TGTGCCAGCAGCTTAACAGGCCGGACACCCTTGGTGAGCGGGGAGCTGTTTTTT.